This T cell receptor beta chain was obtained from a study of blood T cell repertoires in COVID-19. Study context: COVID-19 samples from acute and convalescent phases originated in the United States, Italy and Spain. Sample material is recorded as cDNA or gDNA derived from T cells, B-cell-depleted T cells, or PBMCs.

The CDR3 has 14 residues. Germline V gene sequence: CDR1 SQVTM, CDR2 ANQGSEA. Trimming removed 0 bases from V and 7 bases from J, with 10 bases in between. Those enrolled in Seattle joined during active infection and were followed longitudinally afterward. Per the authors' pipeline: Nucleated cell number was recorded as an estimate derived from reference gene primer amplification. Clones were read by immunoSEQ multiplex PCR, and TCRdb kept only the in-frame ones, dropping some. That table furnishes V, J and clone size, whereas the DNA furnished D and trimming. The table lists 450,000 or so clones, around nine tenths of them singletons.

The chain uses TRBV29-1 and TRBJ1-6; D not certain. Sequencing was carried out using peripheral blood. This TCR was recovered from a man aged 18 to 29 with COVID-19, enrolled during active disease. CDR3 nucleotides: TGCAGCGTTGAAGATAGAGGAAACAATTCACCCCTCCACTTT. Protein sequence: CSVEDRGNNSPLHF.